This TCR beta chain was identified in a study of CD8+ T cells in alopecia areata. Trimming removed 0 bases at V and 4 bases at J, with 13 bases between. Germline V gene sequence: CDR1 SGHRS, CDR2 YFSETQ. This CDR3 is built from 15 residues. Extraction of RNA preceded its reverse transcription into cDNA, which served as the sequencing template. Clones were sequenced by immunoSEQ multiplex PCR, and TCRdb holds only the in-frame ones, with some missing. Of more than 200,000 clones listed, 67% are singletons. General study results and limits: Sequencing of scalp samples also captures resident alphabeta T cells of normal skin.

Turning to this clone: The antigen is not known.

The clonotype originates from a human donor with alopecia areata. This specimen consisted of CD4+ T cells sorted from blood, obtained at week 0. This chain uses TRBV5-1 with TRBJ1-1, with a weak D call TRBD1 (5 bases). This chain's CDR3 is CASSLALGLGTEAFF. The CDR3 region has the DNA TGCGCCAGCAGCTTGGCCCTGGGGCTGGGCACTGAAGCTTTCTTT.